One sample yielded the 20 T cell receptor beta chains listed below, sequenced in a study of CD8 T cells in Susac syndrome. Reverse transcription of about 0.5 to 1 ug RNA was carried out with random hexamers. TCRdb used MiXCR to reprocess the immunoSEQ multiplex PCR reads, holding one entry per CDR3 protein. The table lists over 100,000 distinct CDR3 sequences, roughly 95% of them singletons, with 0.075% to 0.1% in the top ten. The specimen was CD4+ T cells from PBMCs. These receptors all come from a human donor in good health.

The chain links TRBV12-3 or TRBV12-4 to TRBJ2-7; 13 bases fit TRBD2. The length of the CDR3 is 15 residues. V gave up 4 bases and J gave up 3 bases; unmatched junction bases: 3. The CDR3, as DNA: TGTGCCAGCAGTTCAGGACTAGCGGGGGTCTACGAGCAGTACTTC. Protein: CASSSGLAGVYEQYF.

This clonotype was found a few times. The chain carries TRBV4-2 and TRBJ2-3; 10 nucleotides agree with TRBD1. The CDR3 extends over 15 amino acids. With 5 bases clipped from V and 3 bases from J, the junction kept 5 bases outside the gene matches. Germline CDR1 is LGHNA and CDR2 is YNFKEQ. The CDR3 nucleotides are TGTGCCAGCAGCTACCGGGACAGGGGAACAGATACGCAGTATTTT. It specifies CASSYRDRGTDTQYF.

This chain uses TRBV28 with TRBJ2-7, with a possible D match to TRBD1 (5 bases). CDR3 length equals 13 residues. The V gene's germline CDR1 is MDHEN and CDR2 SYDVKM. Deletions cut 5 bases from V and 7 bases from J, with 15 bases between. CDR3 protein: CASSLSDRREQYF. CDR3 DNA sequence: TGTGCCAGCAGTCTATCAGACAGAAGGGAGCAGTACTTC. Variable domain in full (rest from reference TRBV28 and TRBJ2-7): DVKVTQSSRYLVKRTGEKVFLECVQDMDHENMFWYRQDPGLGLRLIYFSYDVKMKEKGDIPEGYSVSREKKERFSLILESASTNQTSMYLCASSLSDRREQYFGPGTRLTVT.

The chain joins TRBV4-1 to TRBJ1-5; D remains unclear. In germline, CDR1 is MGHRA, CDR2 YSYEKL. V was cut by 0 bases and J by 3 bases, with 15 bases left in between. The CDR3 is 17 residues long. The CDR3 loop reads CASSQDLFRNSNQPQHF. CDR3 in DNA: TGCGCCAGCAGCCAAGATCTGTTCCGAAATTCCAATCAGCCCCAGCATTTT.

The chain couples TRBV7-2 to TRBJ2-7; D is ambiguous. V shed 1 base and J shed 2 bases, with 6 bases lying between them. This CDR3 contains 13 residues. CDR1 and CDR2 (germline): SGHTA, FQGNSA. Here the CDR3 reads CASSLDTAYEQYF. CDR3 bases: TGTGCCAGCAGCTTAGACACCGCCTACGAGCAGTACTTC.

The chain carries TRBV2 and TRBJ1-4; 9 bases are shared with TRBD1. This CDR3 spans 18 amino acids. V lost 1 base to trimming and J lost 5 bases; unmatched junction nucleotides: 11. Germline CDR1 reads SNHLY; CDR2 reads FYNNEI. The CDR3 sequence: CASSEDHTGGGRNEKLFF. The DNA for the CDR3 is TGTGCCAGCAGTGAAGACCACACAGGGGGCGGACGCAATGAAAAACTGTTTTTT.

The chain combines TRBV3-1 with TRBJ2-3, with D tentatively TRBD1 or TRBD2 (5 bases each). Trimming removed 4 bases from V and 8 bases from J, with 13 bases in between. The V gene's germline CDR1 is LGHDT and CDR2 YNNKEL (reference sequence). The CDR3 is 13 amino acids. The CDR3 DNA follows: TGTGCCAGCAGCCGAAACACCGGGGCTACGCAGTATTTT. Translation gives CASSRNTGATQYF.

The chain carries TRBV7-9 and TRBJ2-5; 7 bases align to TRBD1. Germline V CDR1 and CDR2: SEHNR, FQNEAQ (reference sequence). CDR3 length equals 14 residues. Germline trimming cut 4 bases from V and 5 bases from J; bases unmatched to any gene: 7. CDR3 in amino acids: CASSSRQGGETQYF. In nucleotides, the CDR3 is TGTGCCAGCAGCTCGAGACAGGGCGGCGAGACCCAGTACTTC.

This chain connects TRBV5-4 to TRBJ2-2, with 12 nucleotides matching TRBD2. The CDR3 is made up of 15 amino acids. Germline values: CDR1 SGHNT, CDR2 YYREEE (reference sequence). The V segment lost 4 bases and the J segment 4 bases; nucleotides outside the gene matches: 2. The CDR3 nucleotides are TGTGCCAGCAGCGTACTAGCGGGAGGCACCGGGGAGCTGTTTTTT. Its protein is CASSVLAGGTGELFF. Supplemented by reference TRBV5-4 and TRBJ2-2, the full variable domain reads ETGVTQSPTHLIKTRGQQVTLRCSSQSGHNTVSWYQQALGQGPQFIFQYYREEENGRGNFPPRFSGLQFPNYSSELNVNALELDDSALYLCASSVLAGGTGELFFGEGSRLTVL.

This sequence joins TRBV24-1 and TRBJ1-2; D remains unclear. CDR3 length equals 13 residues. The germline gives CDR1 KGHDR, CDR2 SFDVKD. V was trimmed by 0 bases and J by 5 bases, leaving 6 bases between them. The CDR3 region has the DNA TGTGCCACCAGTGATTTGCCCGGATATGGCTACACCTTC. This sequence encodes CATSDLPGYGYTF.

CDR3 sequence (DNA): TGTGCCAGCAGTGAGGGGGGGACTCAAGATACGCAGTATTTT. Residues: CASSEGGTQDTQYF. The chain carries TRBV2 and TRBJ2-3, with TRBD2 matching 7 bases. The CDR3 covers 14 residues. CDR1 is SNHLY, CDR2 FYNNEI, per germline. V shed 3 bases, J shed 5 bases, and the junction held 5 bases outside the gene matches.

This chain's CDR3 is CSVKQGSQPQHF. The CDR3 DNA follows: TGCAGCGTTAAACAGGGGAGTCAGCCCCAGCATTTT. J is TRBJ1-5 and V is TRBV29-1; 7 bases agree with TRBD1. This CDR3 comprises 12 residues. V was clipped by 5 bases and J by 6 bases; unmatched bases: 4. Germline-derived CDR1 and CDR2 are SQVTM and ANQGSEA.

Here the CDR3 reads CSVDGTARDQPQHF. DNA of the CDR3: TGCAGCGTGGATGGGACAGCGCGCGATCAGCCCCAGCATTTT. This chain connects TRBV29-1 to TRBJ1-5; TRBD1 aligns across 7 bases. J lost 5 bases, V lost 6 bases, and 10 bases had no gene match. Germline CDR1 is SQVTM and CDR2 is ANQGSEA. The CDR3 runs 14 residues.

The chain recombines TRBV15 with TRBJ2-5; the D gene could be TRBD1 or TRBD2 (5 bases each). V lost 0 bases, J lost 2 bases, and 7 bases lay in between. Germline V gene data show CDR1 as LNHNV and CDR2 as YYDKDF (reference sequence). The CDR3 consists of 14 residues. CDR3 protein: CATSRDWGQETQYF. The CDR3, as DNA: TGTGCCACCAGCAGAGATTGGGGGCAAGAGACCCAGTACTTC.

This rearrangement joins TRBV28 to TRBJ2-6; D unclear. V lost 10 bases to trimming and J lost 0 bases, with 19 bases between them. Germline loops: CDR1 MDHEN, CDR2 SYDVKM. There are 17 residues in the CDR3. DNA of the CDR3: TGTGCCACCCTAACCCCACCACATCCCTCTGGGGCCAACGTCCTGACTTTC. Translation gives CATLTPPHPSGANVLTF.

The chain couples TRBV29-1 to TRBJ1-4, with 12 bases fitting TRBD1. V was clipped by 4 bases and J by 7 bases; unmatched bases: 1. Germline CDR1 SQVTM, CDR2 ANQGSEA. The CDR3 spans 13 residues. DNA of the CDR3: TGCAGCGTTGGGGACAGGGGGCTTGAAAAACTGTTTTTT. Translating gives CSVGDRGLEKLFF.

Here the CDR3 DNA reads TGTGCCAGCAGTTTAGGTGGACAGGGGTTGGAAAAACTGTTTTTT. This encodes CASSLGGQGLEKLFF. This chain links TRBV28 with TRBJ1-4; 9 bases are shared with TRBD1. The germline CDR1 and CDR2 sequences are MDHEN and SYDVKM. The trim removed 2 bases at V and 8 bases at J, leaving 6 bases unmatched. The CDR3 has 15 amino acids. Full variable domain (remainder filled in from reference TRBV28 and TRBJ1-4): DVKVTQSSRYLVKRTGEKVFLECVQDMDHENMFWYRQDPGLGLRLIYFSYDVKMKEKGDIPEGYSVSREKKERFSLILESASTNQTSMYLCASSLGGQGLEKLFFGSGTQLSVL.

The chain carries TRBV7-2 and TRBJ2-3; a possible D gene is TRBD1 (6 bases). This CDR3 has 15 amino acids. V gave up 1 base and J gave up 2 bases, with 10 bases separating them. CDR1 and CDR2 (germline): SGHTA, FQGNSA. In DNA, the CDR3 is TGTGCCAGCAGCTTAGAGTCAGGGGCCACAGATACGCAGTATTTT. Its protein is CASSLESGATDTQYF.

The chain uses TRBV10-3 and TRBJ2-4, with TRBD2 matching 11 bases. This CDR3 has 16 amino acids. The germline V gene encodes CDR1 ENHRY and CDR2 SYGVKD. Unmatched junction bases numbered 7, after V lost 4 bases and J lost 5 bases. The CDR3 loop is CAISGGLAASENIQYF. In nucleotides, the CDR3 is TGTGCCATCAGTGGGGGACTAGCGGCCAGTGAAAACATTCAGTACTTC.

The chain uses TRBV5-1 and TRBJ2-2; D is perhaps TRBD1 (6 bases). Trimming cost V 1 base and J 0 bases, with 10 bases left between them. The V gene's germline CDR1 is SGHRS and CDR2 YFSETQ. This CDR3 is 16 amino acids long. CDR3 nucleotide sequence: TGCGCCAGCAGCTTGAGGGACACTGCGAACACCGGGGAGCTGTTTTTT. Translated: CASSLRDTANTGELFF.